A single sample is the source of the 21 T cell receptor beta chains below, sequenced in a study of shared clonotypes between healthy human individuals. Only in-frame clones appear in the TCRdb table, and some are missing; sequencing was by immunoSEQ multiplex PCR. The sample comprises some 500,000 clones, 90% to 97% of which are singletons, and under 0.06% rests with the top ten. The sequencing input was naive CD4+ T cells sorted from blood. Subset defined: CD45RA+ positively selected. The receptors shown here come from a woman aged 25 to 39 in good health.

The chain carries TRBV28 and TRBJ2-5; TRBD1 matches 9 bases. Trimming cost V 4 bases and J 5 bases; bases outside gene matches: 8. The germline V gene encodes CDR1 MDHEN and CDR2 SYDVKM. This CDR3 has 15 residues. The CDR3 spells CASSSSQGAGETQYF. CDR3 sequence (DNA): TGTGCCAGCAGTTCATCACAGGGGGCTGGGGAGACCCAGTACTTC.

The chain carries TRBV28 and TRBJ2-1; 10 nucleotides match TRBD1. The V segment lost 7 bases and the J segment 7 bases; nucleotides outside the gene matches: 13. This CDR3 spans 16 amino acids. Per germline, CDR1 MDHEN and CDR2 SYDVKM. The CDR3 bases are TGTGCCAGCATCGATCAGGGACAGGGGTCCCGAAATGAGCAGTTCTTC. Its protein product is CASIDQGQGSRNEQFF. Drawing the rest from reference TRBV28 and TRBJ2-1, the complete variable domain is DVKVTQSSRYLVKRTGEKVFLECVQDMDHENMFWYRQDPGLGLRLIYFSYDVKMKEKGDIPEGYSVSREKKERFSLILESASTNQTSMYLCASIDQGQGSRNEQFFGPGTRLTVL.

The chain carries TRBV29-1 and TRBJ2-1; 12 positions match TRBD2. From germline, CDR1 is SQVTM and CDR2 ANQGSEA. This CDR3 spans 15 amino acids. Trimming took 6 bases from V and 7 from J; bases not matched to a gene: 10. In nucleotides, the CDR3 is TGCAGCGTACTAGGCGGGACTAGCGGGCCTAATGAGCAGTTCTTC. Amino acids: CSVLGGTSGPNEQFF.

V and J are TRBV28 and TRBJ2-2; 8 nucleotides agree with TRBD1. Germline lookup yields CDR1 MDHEN and CDR2 SYDVKM. The CDR3 sequence is 15 residues long. Trimming removed 6 bases from V and 0 bases from J; junction bases left unmatched: 3. CDR3 protein: CASSPTGANTGELFF. DNA of the CDR3: TGTGCCAGCAGCCCGACAGGGGCGAACACCGGGGAGCTGTTTTTT.

CDR3 sequence (DNA): TGTGCCAGCAGTTCCTACAGGGGATTGAACACTGAAGCTTTCTTT. The encoded protein is CASSSYRGLNTEAFF. This chain links TRBV28 with TRBJ1-1; TRBD1 matches 7 bases. Germline CDR1 MDHEN, CDR2 SYDVKM. The ends lost 4 bases at V and 0 bases at J; junction bases unmatched: 5. The CDR3 is 15 residues long.

The chain employs TRBV28 and TRBJ1-6, with TRBD1 identical over 8 bases. V dropped 11 bases and J dropped 8; count of bases not matched to a gene: 8. Germline assignment: CDR1 MDHEN and CDR2 SYDVKM. This CDR3 region has 13 residues. This CDR3 reads CAGGGQVDSPLHF. The CDR3 DNA reads as TGTGCCGGGGGGGGACAGGTTGATTCACCCCTCCACTTT.

This chain joins TRBV18 and TRBJ2-1; no definite D call. The V and J ends lost 3 bases and 7 bases respectively, with 10 bases between them. Germline V CDR1 and CDR2: KGHSH, LQKENI. The CDR3 contains 13 residues. The CDR3 bases are TGTGCCAGCTCACCCTCGCTTGGGAATGAGCAGTTCTTC. Protein: CASSPSLGNEQFF. Full variable domain (remainder filled in from reference TRBV18 and TRBJ2-1): NAGVMQNPRHLVRRRGQEARLRCSPMKGHSHVYWYRQLPEEGLKFMVYLQKENIIDESGMPKERFSAEFPKEGPSILRIQQVVRGDSAAYFCASSPSLGNEQFFGPGTRLTVL.

This chain connects TRBV19 to TRBJ2-7, with TRBD1 as a possible D gene (6 bases). V lost 4 bases to trimming and J lost 2 bases, with 12 bases between them. The CDR3 has 14 residues. The V gene's germline CDR1 is LNHDA and CDR2 SQIVND (reference sequence). CDR3 sequence reads: CASSRSQGPYEQYF. CDR3 bases: TGTGCCAGTAGTAGATCACAGGGCCCCTACGAGCAGTACTTC. The whole variable domain, remainder taken from reference TRBV19 and TRBJ2-7, is DGGITQSPKYLFRKEGQNVTLSCEQNLNHDAMYWYRQDPGQGLRLIYYSQIVNDFQKGDIAEGYSVSREKKESFPLTVTSAQKNPTAFYLCASSRSQGPYEQYFGPGTRLTVT.

The chain joins TRBV23-1 to TRBJ2-7; tentative D call: TRBD2 (5 bases). TRBV23-1 is placed among ORFs of uncertain function. The CDR3 runs to 16 residues. Trimming pared 0 bases from V and 3 bases from J, leaving 15 bases between. The CDR3 reads CASSQSGVTSSYEQYF. CDR3 nucleotide sequence: TGCGCCAGCAGTCAATCCGGGGTGACCTCAAGCTACGAGCAGTACTTC.

The genes are TRBV5-4 and TRBJ2-7; 9 nucleotides align to TRBD1. This CDR3 comprises 16 residues. From germline, CDR1 is SGHNT and CDR2 YYREEE (reference sequence). After removal of 5 bases from V and 1 base from J, the junction contained 10 bases not matched to a gene. As DNA, the CDR3 is TGTGCCAGCAGTTCATTAACCGGGACAGGGTCCTACGAGCAGTACTTC. Translated: CASSSLTGTGSYEQYF.

The V call is TRBV27, the J call TRBJ2-3, with 9 bases fitting TRBD2. The ends lost 4 bases at V and 2 bases at J; junction bases unmatched: 7. The CDR3 runs 16 residues. Germline V gene lookup returns CDR1 MNHEY and CDR2 SMNVEV (reference sequence). This chain's CDR3 is CASSSSAGGNTDTQYF. CDR3 in DNA: TGTGCCAGCAGTTCCTCTGCGGGAGGGAACACAGATACGCAGTATTTT.

This chain joins TRBV5-6 and TRBJ1-2; maybe TRBD1 (6 bases). V lost 2 bases, J lost 4 bases, and 12 bases lay in between. The CDR3 has 14 amino acids. Looked up from germline, CDR1 is SGHDT and CDR2 is YYEEEE. CDR3 nucleotides: TGTGCCAGCAGCTTAGGGACACTAAGCTATGGCTACACCTTC. It encodes CASSLGTLSYGYTF.

The chain recombines TRBV28 with TRBJ1-5, with TRBD1 identical over 8 bases. The CDR3 consists of 17 residues. Trimming took 5 bases from V and 2 from J; bases not matched to a gene: 11. Germline V lookup: CDR1 MDHEN, CDR2 SYDVKM. The CDR3 DNA reads as TGTGCCAGCAGTCCCGGACAGGGAAAGTTAGGCAATCAGCCCCAGCATTTT. Translated: CASSPGQGKLGNQPQHF. Supplemented by reference TRBV28 and TRBJ1-5, the full variable domain reads DVKVTQSSRYLVKRTGEKVFLECVQDMDHENMFWYRQDPGLGLRLIYFSYDVKMKEKGDIPEGYSVSREKKERFSLILESASTNQTSMYLCASSPGQGKLGNQPQHFGDGTRLSIL.

This clone appeared a single time. V usage is TRBV6-6 and J usage is TRBJ2-7; D unresolved. Germline CDR1 and CDR2: MNHNY and SVGAGI (reference sequence). The CDR3 runs to 13 residues. Deletions cut 2 bases from V and 3 bases from J, with 8 bases between. The CDR3 DNA reads TGTGCCAGCAGTTACGCGTCCGGCTACGAGCAGTACTTC. Translated: CASSYASGYEQYF.

This chain uses TRBV28 with TRBJ2-7; unclear D gene. The germline V gene has CDR1 MDHEN and CDR2 SYDVKM. The CDR3 is made up of 13 amino acids. Trimming pared 2 bases from V and 4 bases from J, leaving 9 bases between. The CDR3 DNA follows: TGTGCCAGCAGTTTAGGGGATCTTTACGAGCAGTACTTC. Its translation is CASSLGDLYEQYF. The full variable domain, rest sourced from reference TRBV28 and TRBJ2-7, is DVKVTQSSRYLVKRTGEKVFLECVQDMDHENMFWYRQDPGLGLRLIYFSYDVKMKEKGDIPEGYSVSREKKERFSLILESASTNQTSMYLCASSLGDLYEQYFGPGTRLTVT.

V usage is TRBV28 and J usage is TRBJ2-1; D gene uncertain. Germline CDR1 is MDHEN and CDR2 is SYDVKM. Deletions cut 6 bases from V and 6 bases from J, with 6 bases between. The CDR3 consists of 11 residues. The CDR3 loop reads CASSLINEQFF. Written as DNA, the CDR3 is TGTGCCAGCAGCTTGATCAATGAGCAGTTCTTC.

The rearrangement joins TRBV11-2 to TRBJ2-1; 8 bases match TRBD2. Germline CDR1 and CDR2: SGHAT and FQNNGV. The CDR3 consists of 12 residues. V dropped 4 bases and J dropped 14; count of bases not matched to a gene: 7. Here the CDR3 reads CASSSGGGLEFF. CDR3 nucleotides: TGTGCCAGCAGCTCCGGAGGGGGACTAGAGTTCTTC. Supplemented by reference TRBV11-2 and TRBJ2-1, the full variable domain reads EAGVAQSPRYKIIEKRQSVAFWCNPISGHATLYWYQQILGQGPKLLIQFQNNGVVDDSQLPKDRFSAERLKGVDSTLKIQPAKLEDSAVYLCASSSGGGLEFFGPGTRLTVL.

The rearrangement uses TRBV10-2 and TRBJ2-2; D ambiguous. With 0 bases removed from V and 7 bases from J, the gap between germline ends came to 6 bases. The CDR3 length is 13 residues. Germline values: CDR1 WSHSY, CDR2 SAAADI. For the CDR3, the DNA is TGCGCCAGCAGTGAGTCTACAGACGGGGAGCTGTTTTTT. Translated: CASSESTDGELFF.

The chain recombines TRBV5-1 with TRBJ1-1; no definite D call. The CDR3 is 16 amino acids. Germline CDR1 is SGHRS and CDR2 is YFSETQ. Trimming removed 0 bases at V and 0 bases at J, with 12 bases between. CDR3 nucleotides: TGCGCCAGCAGCTTGGCCTCTAGTACAATGAACACTGAAGCTTTCTTT. Translating it yields CASSLASSTMNTEAFF.

The chain employs TRBV2 and TRBJ2-7; 9 nucleotides agree with TRBD2. CDR3 size: 13 residues. V was pared by 5 bases and J by 6 bases, with 5 bases of the junction left unmatched. Germline CDR1 and CDR2: SNHLY and FYNNEI. The CDR3 reads CASSPGLAVEQYF. The CDR3 region has the DNA TGTGCCAGCAGTCCGGGACTAGCCGTCGAGCAGTACTTC.

The chain is built from TRBV19 and TRBJ1-1; 9 bases align to TRBD1. Germline lookup yields CDR1 LNHDA and CDR2 SQIVND (reference sequence). CDR3 length: 15 amino acids. J lost 0 bases, V lost 5 bases, and 4 bases had no gene match. As DNA, the CDR3 is TGTGCCAGTAGTTCCGGACAGGGGTTGAACACTGAAGCTTTCTTT. Translation gives CASSSGQGLNTEAFF.